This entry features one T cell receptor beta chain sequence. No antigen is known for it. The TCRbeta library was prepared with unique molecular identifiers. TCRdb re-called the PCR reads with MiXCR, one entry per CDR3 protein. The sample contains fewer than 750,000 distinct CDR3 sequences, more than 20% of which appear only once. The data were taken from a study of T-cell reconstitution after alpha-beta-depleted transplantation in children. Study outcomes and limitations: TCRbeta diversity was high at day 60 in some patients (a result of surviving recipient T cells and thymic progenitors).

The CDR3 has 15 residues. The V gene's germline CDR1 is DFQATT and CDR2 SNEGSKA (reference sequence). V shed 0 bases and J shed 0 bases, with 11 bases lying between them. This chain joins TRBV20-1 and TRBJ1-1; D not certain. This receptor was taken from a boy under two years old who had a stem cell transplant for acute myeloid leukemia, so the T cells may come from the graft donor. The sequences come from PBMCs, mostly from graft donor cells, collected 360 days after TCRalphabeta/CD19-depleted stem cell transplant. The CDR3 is CSARDPLRMNTEAFF. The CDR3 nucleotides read TGCAGTGCTAGAGACCCCCTGAGGATGAACACTGAAGCTTTCTTT.